What follows is one TCR beta chain and its context. Its specificity is not known. This record belongs to a study of T-cell reconstitution after alpha-beta-depleted transplantation in children. Study results and caveats: At around two months after transplant, the alpha-beta T cells were reportedly derived from several hundred expanded clones that came from non-depleted graft cells. Counts and diversity of T cells one year after transplant came mostly from newly produced T cells.

V was trimmed by 3 bases and J by 5 bases, leaving 12 bases between them. CDR1 and CDR2 from the germline V gene are GTSNPN and SVGIG (reference sequence). CDR3 length: 13 amino acids. A library of TCRbeta sequences, prepared with unique molecular identifiers, was generated. TCRdb recomputed calls from the PCR reads with MiXCR, one row per CDR3 protein. The sample records over 400,000 distinct CDR3 sequences, roughly 44% being singletons. Sequencing was performed on PBMCs, taken before TCRalphabeta/CD19-depleted stem cell transplant. This rearrangement joins TRBV30 to TRBJ2-3, with D unclear. The receptor comes from a girl aged 2 to 9 with aplastic anemia, due to receive a stem cell transplant. The CDR3 spells CAWRGSDRDTQYF. For the CDR3, the DNA is TGTGCCTGGAGGGGGTCCGATCGAGATACGCAGTATTTT.